This passage covers 7 T cell receptor beta chains from one sample sequenced in a study of control samples from healthy donors and cancer patients. Measured with immunoSEQ multiplex PCR; TCRdb has only the in-frame clones, and not every one. The table lists about 130,000 clones, 70% to 90% of them singletons, with roughly 3.1% in the top ten. The sample consisted of blood. The receptors were sampled from a man aged 50-59 years in good health.

This clone was recorded once. The chain couples TRBV6-6 to TRBJ1-5; no firm D call. Between the trimmed V and J ends, which lost 6 bases and 4 bases, there was a span of 7 bases. Per germline, CDR1 MNHNY and CDR2 SVGAGI (reference sequence). CDR3 size: 12 residues. The CDR3 sequence: CASRTQNQPQHF. The CDR3, as DNA: TGTGCCAGCAGAACACAGAATCAGCCCCAGCATTTT.

This chain uses TRBV10-3 with TRBJ2-1; D gene unclear. Deletions cut 5 bases from V and 0 bases from J, with 8 bases between. This CDR3 is built from 14 residues. Germline CDR1 and CDR2: ENHRY and SYGVKD. The chain's CDR3 is CAISLESSYNEQFF. The CDR3 DNA is TGTGCCATCAGTCTAGAGAGCTCCTACAATGAGCAGTTCTTC.

CDR3 protein: CASSLGLAGVPSYNEQFF. In nucleotides, the CDR3 is TGCGCCAGCAGCCTGGGACTAGCGGGAGTCCCCTCCTACAATGAGCAGTTCTTC. V gene TRBV5-1 combines with J gene TRBJ2-1, with TRBD2 identical over 14 bases. The trim removed 4 bases at V and 0 bases at J, leaving 6 bases unmatched. This CDR3 contains 18 residues. Germline V gives CDR1 SGHRS, CDR2 YFSETQ. Supplemented by reference TRBV5-1 and TRBJ2-1, the full variable domain reads KAGVTQTPRYLIKTRGQQVTLSCSPISGHRSVSWYQQTPGQGLQFLFEYFSETQRNKGNFPGRFSGRQFSNSRSEMNVSTLELGDSALYLCASSLGLAGVPSYNEQFFGPGTRLTVL.

This clone was seen just once. This chain's CDR3 is CASSLGGGAYGYEQYF. CDR3 sequence (DNA): TGTGCCAGCAGCTTGGGCGGGGGGGCCTATGGCTACGAGCAGTACTTC. The chain couples TRBV5-4 to TRBJ2-7; 9 bases align to TRBD2. The trim removed 0 bases at V and 3 bases at J, leaving 7 bases unmatched. CDR1 and CDR2 from the germline V gene are SGHNT and YYREEE (reference sequence). The length of the CDR3 is 16 residues.

The V call is TRBV9, the J call TRBJ1-5; no definite D call. V gave up 3 bases and J gave up 7 bases, with 11 bases separating them. Germline values: CDR1 SGDLS, CDR2 YYNGEE. The CDR3 is 13 amino acids. CDR3 in DNA: TGTGCCAGCAGCGAATCACCTGGGCAGCCCCAGCATTTT. Translated, it gives CASSESPGQPQHF.

CDR3 in amino acids: CAWSRQGRGGYTF. The CDR3 nucleotides read TGTGCCTGGAGTCGACAGGGGAGGGGAGGCTACACCTTC. The chain combines TRBV30 with TRBJ1-2, with 8 bases fitting TRBD1. This CDR3 region has 13 residues. V gave up 2 bases and J gave up 8 bases; unmatched junction bases: 7. Germline values: CDR1 GTSNPN, CDR2 SVGIG (reference sequence).

CDR3 nucleotides: TGTGCCAGCAGTGATTATCGGGGGGGCCCGAATGAGCAGTTCTTC. This encodes CASSDYRGGPNEQFF. The V call is TRBV2, the J call TRBJ2-1; TRBD2 matches 8 bases. With V trimmed by 3 bases and J by 7 bases, 8 bases remained unmatched. Germline V CDR1 and CDR2: SNHLY, FYNNEI. There are 15 residues in the CDR3.